The 25 T cell receptor beta chains below come from one sample, sequenced in a study of blood T cell repertoires in COVID-19 (TCRdb year 2020). Library preparation used the immunoSEQ multiplex PCR assay. TCRdb carries this immuneACCESS record with in-frame sequences only. Its versions omit some clonotypes, under half of them owing to an unresolved V gene in the studies checked, with the rest unexplained. The table for this sample lists fewer than 200,000 clones; roughly 90% of them were counted only once. Clones ranked in the top ten supply 4.5% to 5% of the sample. Sequenced material: peripheral blood. These receptors were collected from a man younger than 40 with COVID-19, enrolled during active disease.

This chain uses TRBV4-1 with TRBJ2-2; 8 bases fit TRBD2. The CDR3 extends over 15 amino acids. From germline, CDR1 is MGHRA and CDR2 YSYEKL. V lost 3 bases to trimming and J lost 2 bases; unmatched junction nucleotides: 2. The DNA for the CDR3 is TGCGCCAGCAGCCATAGCGGGATTAACACCGGGGAGCTGTTTTTT. Amino acids: CASSHSGINTGELFF.

The V gene is TRBV6-5, the J gene TRBJ2-5, with unresolved D. This CDR3 region has 13 residues. The germline V gene has CDR1 MNHEY and CDR2 SVGAGI. V was pared by 5 bases and J by 4 bases, with 11 bases between. CDR3 DNA: TGTGCCAGCAGTCCAGGTGGCATAGAGACCCAGTACTTC. Its translation: CASSPGGIETQYF.

This chain uses TRBV4-3 with TRBJ1-5; D is undetermined. V gave up 0 bases and J gave up 2 bases, with 14 bases separating them. This CDR3 comprises 17 residues. Germline V lookup: CDR1 LGHNA, CDR2 YSLEER. The CDR3 spells CASSQEIPGMGNQPQHF. The CDR3 DNA follows: TGCGCCAGCAGCCAAGAAATCCCCGGGATGGGCAATCAGCCCCAGCATTTT.

This rearrangement joins TRBV2 to TRBJ2-7; D perhaps matches TRBD1 (6 bases). The V and J ends lost 7 bases and 0 bases respectively, with 13 bases between them. Germline V gives CDR1 SNHLY, CDR2 FYNNEI. The length of the CDR3 is 14 residues. This chain's CDR3 is CASNLQGSSYEQYF. CDR3 DNA sequence: TGTGCCAGCAATTTGCAGGGGAGCTCCTACGAGCAGTACTTC.

The J gene is TRBJ2-7, the V gene TRBV24-1, with 10 bases that match TRBD2. V was clipped by 3 bases and J by 4 bases; unmatched bases: 8. Germline CDR1 and CDR2: KGHDR and SFDVKD. This CDR3 spans 16 amino acids. CDR3 residues: CATSDHSGRTQYEQYF. In DNA form, the CDR3 reads TGTGCCACCAGTGATCATAGCGGGAGGACGCAGTACGAGCAGTACTTC.

The chain couples TRBV19 to TRBJ1-2; 7 bases map to TRBD1. The ends lost 4 bases at V and 6 bases at J; junction bases unmatched: 5. Germline CDR1 LNHDA, CDR2 SQIVND (reference sequence). The CDR3 runs 13 residues. DNA for the CDR3: TGTGCCAGTAGTAGACAGGGTTATGATGGCTACACCTTC. Translation: CASSRQGYDGYTF.

The chain recombines TRBV29-1 with TRBJ1-1; 10 bases align to TRBD1. J lost 5 bases, V lost 6 bases, and 6 bases had no gene match. Germline CDR1 SQVTM, CDR2 ANQGSEA. The CDR3 is made up of 13 amino acids. CDR3 residues: CSVSRDRGTEAFF. The CDR3 coding sequence is TGCAGCGTCAGTCGGGACAGGGGTACTGAAGCTTTCTTT.

A word on this clone: The limits of the CDR3 on the DNA are not certain, so only TCRdb's listed CDR3 is given. The V call is TRBV6-2 or TRBV6-3, the J call TRBJ1-2; no check of the table's D call, TRBD1, against the DNA was made. Germline V gives CDR1 MNHEY, CDR2 SVGEGT. The CDR3 has 16 residues if both end residues are counted. CDR3 amino acids: CASSYSRDRAFFGYTF.

The chain has TRBV5-4 and TRBJ1-1; D might be TRBD1 (5 bases). The germline V gene has CDR1 SGHNT and CDR2 YYREEE (reference sequence). This CDR3 region has 14 residues. The V gene lost 0 bases and the J gene lost 5 bases, with 11 bases spanning the gap. The CDR3: CASSLGQGRTEAFF. The CDR3 coding sequence is TGTGCCAGCAGCTTGGGGCAGGGTAGAACTGAAGCTTTCTTT.

This rearrangement joins TRBV2 to TRBJ1-5; D gene uncertain. Between the trimmed V and J ends, which lost 4 bases and 2 bases, there was a span of 12 bases. Germline loops: CDR1 SNHLY, CDR2 FYNNEI. CDR3 length equals 15 residues. The CDR3 reads CASSAGGVGNQPQHF. The DNA of the CDR3 is TGTGCCAGCAGTGCCGGTGGAGTAGGCAATCAGCCCCAGCATTTT.

This chain uses TRBV6-5 with TRBJ1-6, with D perhaps TRBD1 (5 bases). The CDR3 has 14 residues. Looked up from germline, CDR1 is MNHEY and CDR2 is SVGAGI. V was clipped by 2 bases and J by 9 bases, with 11 bases between them. The DNA of the CDR3 is TGTGCCAGCAGTTACCGCAGGGAGGCTTCACCCCTCCACTTT. It specifies CASSYRREASPLHF.

The rearrangement uses TRBV6-5 and TRBJ2-3, with a possible D match to TRBD2 (5 bases). Germline V gene sequence: CDR1 MNHEY, CDR2 SVGAGI. CDR3 length equals 15 residues. Trimming pared 4 bases from V and 0 bases from J, leaving 11 bases between. The CDR3 spells CASSWAGDSTDTQYF. Written as DNA, the CDR3 is TGTGCCAGCAGTTGGGCGGGCGACAGCACAGATACGCAGTATTTT.

This clone was recorded once. This sequence joins TRBV19 and TRBJ1-2; D is undetermined. Germline V gives CDR1 LNHDA, CDR2 SQIVND (reference sequence). The CDR3 is made up of 13 amino acids. Trimming left V 8 bases short and J 5 bases short, with 15 bases between. CDR3 bases: TGTGCCAGTGGGAGCCTTGAGAGGTATGGCTACACCTTC. Translating it yields CASGSLERYGYTF.

The chain uses TRBV7-3 and TRBJ2-5; 9 nucleotides line up with TRBD2. Germline loops: CDR1 SGHTA, CDR2 FQGTGA. Losses at the gene ends were 5 bases for V and 5 bases for J; bases not matched to a gene: 12. The CDR3 consists of 16 residues. DNA of the CDR3: TGTGCCAGCAGCCGGGGTTATAGCGGGGGAGGGGAGACCCAGTACTTC. The encoded protein is CASSRGYSGGGETQYF.

A single count supports this clone. The rearrangement uses TRBV29-1 and TRBJ2-3; 15 nucleotides agree with TRBD2. This CDR3 contains 17 residues. Germline CDR1 is SQVTM and CDR2 is ANQGSEA. V dropped 6 bases and J dropped 5; count of bases not matched to a gene: 12. CDR3 in DNA: TGCAGCGTGGACGGGACTAGCGGGGGGCCCGCCGGAGATACGCAGTATTTT. Protein: CSVDGTSGGPAGDTQYF.

The chain is built from TRBV9 and TRBJ1-4; D is unclear. V was cut by 0 bases and J by 8 bases, with 20 bases left in between. Per germline, CDR1 SGDLS and CDR2 YYNGEE. This CDR3 region has 17 residues. The CDR3 coding sequence is TGTGCCAGCAGCGTAGAAGCAGGCCAGCAGCCCTACGAAAAACTGTTTTTT. Translated, it gives CASSVEAGQQPYEKLFF.

This clone turned up a few times. CDR3 sequence: CASSSRTGRWDNYGYTF. The CDR3 DNA reads as TGTGCCAGCAGCTCCAGGACAGGGAGGTGGGATAACTATGGCTACACCTTC. The chain joins TRBV7-9 to TRBJ1-2, with 8 nucleotides matching TRBD1. CDR3 length: 17 amino acids. Looked up from germline, CDR1 is SEHNR and CDR2 is FQNEAQ (reference sequence). J was trimmed by 1 base and V by 4 bases; bases with no gene match: 11.

The chain employs TRBV9 and TRBJ2-3, with D unresolved. CDR1 and CDR2 from the germline V gene are SGDLS and YYNGEE. The CDR3 is 12 amino acids. Trimming removed 4 bases at V and 4 bases at J, with 7 bases between. In DNA, the CDR3 is TGTGCCAGCAGCTTAAACTCAGATACGCAGTATTTT. It encodes CASSLNSDTQYF.

The chain employs TRBV18 and TRBJ2-1; possible D gene TRBD2, 5 bases. CDR3 length equals 12 residues. V shed 2 bases and J shed 7 bases, with 6 bases lying between them. The germline gives CDR1 KGHSH, CDR2 LQKENI. The CDR3 DNA reads TGTGCCAGCTCACCAGGGGAGAATGAGCAGTTCTTC. Residues: CASSPGENEQFF.

The chain has TRBV7-2 and TRBJ2-5; tentative D call: TRBD1 (6 bases). V dropped 4 bases and J dropped 4 bases, with 13 bases sitting between them. Germline CDR1 is SGHTA and CDR2 is FQGNSA. This CDR3 contains 14 residues. CDR3 region: CASSSYRDRETQYF. The CDR3 DNA is TGTGCCAGCAGCTCATACAGGGATCGAGAGACCCAGTACTTC.

V is TRBV5-1 and J is TRBJ2-5; TRBD1 matches at 8 bases. The junction had 11 bases not matched to a gene; V was cut back by 3 bases and J by 4 bases. Germline-derived CDR1 and CDR2 are SGHRS and YFSETQ. The CDR3 spans 16 residues. The CDR3 protein is CASSSQQGEGRETQYF. For the CDR3, the DNA is TGCGCCAGCAGCTCCCAACAGGGGGAAGGGCGAGAGACCCAGTACTTC.

The genes are TRBV7-9 and TRBJ2-3, with TRBD2 matching over 8 bases. After removal of 6 bases from V and 2 bases from J, the junction contained 7 bases not matched to a gene. Germline assignment: CDR1 SEHNR and CDR2 FQNEAQ (reference sequence). There are 15 residues in the CDR3. The CDR3 protein is CASSSPGGPTDTQYF. The CDR3 DNA follows: TGTGCCAGCAGTTCCCCGGGGGGGCCCACAGATACGCAGTATTTT.

The chain is built from TRBV3-1 (or the pseudogene TRBV3-2) and TRBJ1-5, with D possibly being TRBD1 (6 bases). V lost 2 bases and J lost 0, with 17 bases in between. The CDR3 loop spans 18 amino acids. Germline loops: CDR1 LGHDT, CDR2 YNNKEL (reference sequence). CDR3 protein: CASSQRTAPKYSNQPQHF. CDR3 nucleotide sequence: TGTGCCAGCAGCCAACGGACAGCTCCCAAATATAGCAATCAGCCCCAGCATTTT.

The chain links TRBV9 to TRBJ2-5; weak D call: TRBD2 (6 bases). The CDR3 loop spans 15 amino acids. Trimming removed 3 bases from V and 4 bases from J, with 16 bases in between. Germline CDR1 SGDLS, CDR2 YYNGEE. Here the CDR3 DNA reads TGTGCCAGCAGCGCCAGTAGGGGAGGAAGAGAGACCCAGTACTTC. Its protein product is CASSASRGGRETQYF.

This chain links TRBV6-6 with TRBJ1-2, with D possibly TRBD1 on 5 matching bases. Trimming stripped 0 bases from V and 6 bases from J, with 11 bases between. CDR1 and CDR2 from the germline V gene are MNHNY and SVGAGI (reference sequence). The CDR3 has 14 amino acids. CDR3: CASSYSRQGNGYTF. Written as DNA, the CDR3 is TGTGCCAGCAGTTACTCGCGGCAGGGAAATGGCTACACCTTC.